This T cell receptor beta chain derives from a study of cytomegalovirus exposure and HLA in healthy donors. The table came from immunoSEQ multiplex PCR; TCRdb's copy has only in-frame clones and leaves some out. The sample records roughly 300,000 clones, approximately 86% being singletons. The sequence derives from a woman aged 25 to 39 in good health and CMV-seropositive. What was sequenced was PBMCs.

The CDR3 sequence is CASGPPIRGLKNTEAFF. The DNA for the CDR3 is TGTGCTAGTGGTCCCCCCATCCGCGGGCTGAAGAACACTGAAGCTTTCTTT. The chain joins TRBV12-5 to TRBJ1-1; D gene uncertain. Germline loops: CDR1 LGHNT, CDR2 FRNRAP. The CDR3 runs to 17 residues. V lost 5 bases, J lost 1 base, and 20 bases lay in between.